The 6 T cell receptor beta chains given below trace back to one sample, sequenced in a study of blood T cell repertoires in COVID-19. The table came from immunoSEQ multiplex PCR; TCRdb's copy has only in-frame clones and leaves some out. This table holds over 250,000 clones, 89% found once. The material sequenced was peripheral blood. The source is a middle-aged man with acute or convalescent COVID-19.

The rearrangement joins TRBV3-1 (or the pseudogene TRBV3-2) to TRBJ2-2; TRBD2 matches at 7 bases. V dropped 3 bases and J dropped 3; count of bases not matched to a gene: 10. The CDR3 consists of 17 residues. Germline values: CDR1 LGHDT, CDR2 YNNKEL (reference sequence). CDR3 residues: CASSQASTSVDTGELFF. The CDR3 nucleotides read TGTGCCAGCAGCCAGGCTAGCACTAGCGTGGACACCGGGGAGCTGTTTTTT.

V and J are TRBV3-1 (or the pseudogene TRBV3-2) and TRBJ1-2; D unresolved. The germline V gene has CDR1 LGHDT and CDR2 YNNKEL (reference sequence). The CDR3 has 15 amino acids. V was pared by 2 bases and J by 6 bases, with 16 bases between. CDR3 sequence reads: CASSQSRIGRHGYTF. CDR3 coding DNA: TGTGCCAGCAGCCAAAGTAGGATTGGGAGGCATGGCTACACCTTC.

The chain couples TRBV5-1 to TRBJ2-3, with TRBD2 identical over 7 bases. CDR1 and CDR2 (germline): SGHRS, YFSETQ. CDR3 size: 14 residues. Trimming at V came to 6 bases and at J to 2 bases, leaving 6 bases not matched to a gene. CDR3 residues: CASIRDYHTDTQYF. The DNA for the CDR3 is TGCGCCAGCATAAGGGACTATCACACAGATACGCAGTATTTT.

The rearrangement uses TRBV18 and TRBJ1-1; 11 bases line up with TRBD1. CDR1 and CDR2 from the germline V gene are KGHSH and LQKENI. With V trimmed by 3 bases and J by 3 bases, 3 bases remained unmatched. CDR3 length: 15 amino acids. The CDR3 region has the DNA TGTGCCAGCTCACCTCGGGGACAGGGGGACACTGAAGCTTTCTTT. This gives the protein CASSPRGQGDTEAFF.

The CDR3 nucleotides are TGTGCCAGTGGACGGACAGGGGCCTACGAGCAGTACTTC. This codes for CASGRTGAYEQYF. This chain links TRBV19 with TRBJ2-7; 9 nucleotides align to TRBD1. CDR3 length: 13 residues. J was trimmed by 2 bases and V by 8 bases; bases with no gene match: 4. CDR1 is LNHDA and CDR2 is SQIVND in the germline V gene (reference sequence). The full variable domain, in which reference TRBV19 and TRBJ2-7 provide the parts outside the CDR3, is DGGITQSPKYLFRKEGQNVTLSCEQNLNHDAMYWYRQDPGQGLRLIYYSQIVNDFQKGDIAEGYSVSREKKESFPLTVTSAQKNPTAFYLCASGRTGAYEQYFGPGTRLTVT.

The genes are TRBV29-1 and TRBJ2-2, with TRBD2 as a possible D gene (6 bases). Germline V gives CDR1 SQVTM, CDR2 ANQGSEA. The CDR3 loop spans 12 amino acids. V lost 6 bases and J 5 bases, leaving 10 bases between the germline ends. The CDR3 region is CSVGGGTGELFF. Written as DNA, the CDR3 is TGCAGCGTGGGGGGAGGAACCGGGGAGCTGTTTTTT.